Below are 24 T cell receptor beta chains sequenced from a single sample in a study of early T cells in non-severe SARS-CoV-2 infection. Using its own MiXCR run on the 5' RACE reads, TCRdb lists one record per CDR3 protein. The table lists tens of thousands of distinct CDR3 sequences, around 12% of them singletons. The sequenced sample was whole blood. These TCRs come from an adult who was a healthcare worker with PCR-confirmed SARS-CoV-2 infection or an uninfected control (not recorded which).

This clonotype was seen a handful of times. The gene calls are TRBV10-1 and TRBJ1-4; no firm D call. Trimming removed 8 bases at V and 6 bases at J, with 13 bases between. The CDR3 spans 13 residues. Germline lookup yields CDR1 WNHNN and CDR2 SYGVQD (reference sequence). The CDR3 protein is CASAKTVDEKLFF. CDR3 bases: TGCGCCAGCGCCAAGACGGTTGATGAAAAACTGTTTTTT.

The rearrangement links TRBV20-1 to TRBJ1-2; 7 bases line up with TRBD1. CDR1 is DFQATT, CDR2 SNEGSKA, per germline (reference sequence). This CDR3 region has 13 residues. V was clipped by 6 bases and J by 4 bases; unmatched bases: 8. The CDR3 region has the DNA TGCAGTGCGCGGCAGGGGGGCGGCTATGGCTACACCTTC. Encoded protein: CSARQGGGYGYTF.

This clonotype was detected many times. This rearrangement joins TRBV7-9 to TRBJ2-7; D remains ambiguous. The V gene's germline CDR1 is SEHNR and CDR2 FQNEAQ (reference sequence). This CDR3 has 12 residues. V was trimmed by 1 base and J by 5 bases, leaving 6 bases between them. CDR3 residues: CASSLEFNEQYF. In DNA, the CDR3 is TGTGCCAGCAGCTTAGAATTCAACGAGCAGTACTTC.

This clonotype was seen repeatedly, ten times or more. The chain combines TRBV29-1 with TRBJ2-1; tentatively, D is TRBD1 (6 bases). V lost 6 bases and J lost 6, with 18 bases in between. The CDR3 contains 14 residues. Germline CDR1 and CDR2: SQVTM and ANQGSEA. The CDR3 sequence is CSVPGQQGPNEQFF. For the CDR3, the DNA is TGCAGCGTCCCCGGGCAGCAGGGGCCCAATGAGCAGTTCTTC.

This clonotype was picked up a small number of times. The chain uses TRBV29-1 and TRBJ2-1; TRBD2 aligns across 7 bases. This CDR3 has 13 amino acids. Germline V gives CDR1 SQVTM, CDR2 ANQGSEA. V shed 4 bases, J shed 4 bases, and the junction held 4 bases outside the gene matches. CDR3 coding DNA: TGCAGCGTTGGTCCTAGCGGATACAATGAGCAGTTCTTC. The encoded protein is CSVGPSGYNEQFF.

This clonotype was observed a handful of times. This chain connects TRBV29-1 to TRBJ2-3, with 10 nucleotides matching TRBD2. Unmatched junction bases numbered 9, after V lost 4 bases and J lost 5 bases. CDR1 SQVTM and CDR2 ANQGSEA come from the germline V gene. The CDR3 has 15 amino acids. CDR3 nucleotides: TGCAGCGTTGTCGTAGCGGGAGGAAAAGGAGATACGCAGTATTTT. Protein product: CSVVVAGGKGDTQYF.

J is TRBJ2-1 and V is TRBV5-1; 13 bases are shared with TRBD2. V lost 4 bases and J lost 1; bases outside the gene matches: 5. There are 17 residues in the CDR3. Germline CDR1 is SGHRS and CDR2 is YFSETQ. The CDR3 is CASSTGLAGVSYNEQFF. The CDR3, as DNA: TGCGCCAGCAGCACTGGACTAGCGGGGGTATCCTACAATGAGCAGTTCTTC.

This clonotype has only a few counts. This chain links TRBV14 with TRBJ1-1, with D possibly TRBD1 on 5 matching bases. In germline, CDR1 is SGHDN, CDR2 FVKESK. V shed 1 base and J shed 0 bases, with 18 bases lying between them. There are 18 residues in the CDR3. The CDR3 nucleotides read TGTGCCAGCAGCCAAGTGGGAAGGGGCCCTGAGATGAACACTGAAGCTTTCTTT. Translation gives CASSQVGRGPEMNTEAFF.

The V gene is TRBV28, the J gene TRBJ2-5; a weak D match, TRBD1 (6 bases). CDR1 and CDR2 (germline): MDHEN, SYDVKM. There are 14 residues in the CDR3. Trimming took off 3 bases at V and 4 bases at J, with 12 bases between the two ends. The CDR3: CASSFRTGPETQYF. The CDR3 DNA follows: TGTGCCAGCAGTTTTCGAACAGGGCCAGAGACCCAGTACTTC. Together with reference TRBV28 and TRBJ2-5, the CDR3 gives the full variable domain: DVKVTQSSRYLVKRTGEKVFLECVQDMDHENMFWYRQDPGLGLRLIYFSYDVKMKEKGDIPEGYSVSREKKERFSLILESASTNQTSMYLCASSFRTGPETQYFGPGTRLLVL.

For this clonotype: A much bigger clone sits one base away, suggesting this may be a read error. This CDR3 reads CTSSTGTGQTLNEKLFF. The CDR3 DNA reads TGTACCAGCAGCACCGGGACAGGTCAGACCCTTAATGAAAAACTGTTTTTT. The chain carries TRBV7-9 and TRBJ1-4, with 8 bases aligning to TRBD1. The CDR3 runs 17 residues. Germline V gives CDR1 SEHNR, CDR2 FQNEAQ (reference sequence).

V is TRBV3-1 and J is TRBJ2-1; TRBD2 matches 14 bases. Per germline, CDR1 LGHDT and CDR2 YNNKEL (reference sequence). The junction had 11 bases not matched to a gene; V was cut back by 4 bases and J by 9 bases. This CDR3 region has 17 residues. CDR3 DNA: TGTGCCAGCAGCCTAGGGGGGACTAGCGGGAGCCAGGGTGAGCAGTTCTTC. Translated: CASSLGGTSGSQGEQFF.

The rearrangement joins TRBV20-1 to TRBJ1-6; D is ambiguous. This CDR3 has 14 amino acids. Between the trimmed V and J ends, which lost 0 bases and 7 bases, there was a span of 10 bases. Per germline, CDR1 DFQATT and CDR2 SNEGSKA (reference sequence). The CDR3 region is CSARDISINSPLHF. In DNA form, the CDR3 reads TGCAGTGCTAGAGACATATCGATAAATTCACCCCTCCACTTT.

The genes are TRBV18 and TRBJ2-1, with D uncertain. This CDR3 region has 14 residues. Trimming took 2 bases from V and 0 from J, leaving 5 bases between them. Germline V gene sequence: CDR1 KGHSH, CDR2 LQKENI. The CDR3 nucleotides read TGTGCCAGCTCACCAAACTACTCCTACAATGAGCAGTTCTTC. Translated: CASSPNYSYNEQFF. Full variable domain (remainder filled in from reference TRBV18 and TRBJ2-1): NAGVMQNPRHLVRRRGQEARLRCSPMKGHSHVYWYRQLPEEGLKFMVYLQKENIIDESGMPKERFSAEFPKEGPSILRIQQVVRGDSAAYFCASSPNYSYNEQFFGPGTRLTVL.

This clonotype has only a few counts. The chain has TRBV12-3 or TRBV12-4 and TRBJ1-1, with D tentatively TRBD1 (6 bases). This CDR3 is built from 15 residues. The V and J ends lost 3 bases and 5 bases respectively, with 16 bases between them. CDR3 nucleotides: TGTGCCAGCAGTTTCTTAGGGGGTGGAGAAACTGAAGCTTTCTTT. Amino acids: CASSFLGGGETEAFF.

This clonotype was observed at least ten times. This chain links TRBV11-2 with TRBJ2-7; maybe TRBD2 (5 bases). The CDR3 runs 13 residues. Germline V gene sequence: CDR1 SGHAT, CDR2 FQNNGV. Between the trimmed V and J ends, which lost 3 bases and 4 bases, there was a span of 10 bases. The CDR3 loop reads CASSFREIYEQYF. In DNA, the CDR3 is TGTGCCAGCAGCTTTCGGGAAATATACGAGCAGTACTTC.

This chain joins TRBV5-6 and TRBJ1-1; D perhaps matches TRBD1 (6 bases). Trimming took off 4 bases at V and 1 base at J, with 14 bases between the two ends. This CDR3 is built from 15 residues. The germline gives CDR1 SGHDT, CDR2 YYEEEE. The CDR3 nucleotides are TGTGCCAGCAGCCTGCGGACAGTAAAGAACACTGAAGCTTTCTTT. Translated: CASSLRTVKNTEAFF. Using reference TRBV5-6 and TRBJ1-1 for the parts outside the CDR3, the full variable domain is DAGVTQSPTHLIKTRGQQVTLRCSPKSGHDTVSWYQQALGQGPQFIFQYYEEEERQRGNFPDRFSGHQFPNYSSELNVNALLLGDSALYLCASSLRTVKNTEAFFGQGTRLTVV.

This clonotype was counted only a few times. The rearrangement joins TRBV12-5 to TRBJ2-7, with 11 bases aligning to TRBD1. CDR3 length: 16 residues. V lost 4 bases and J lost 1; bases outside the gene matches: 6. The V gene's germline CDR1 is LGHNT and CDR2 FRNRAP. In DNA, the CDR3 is TGTGCTAGTGGTTGGACAGGGGGCAGAAGTTCCTACGAGCAGTACTTC. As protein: CASGWTGGRSSYEQYF.

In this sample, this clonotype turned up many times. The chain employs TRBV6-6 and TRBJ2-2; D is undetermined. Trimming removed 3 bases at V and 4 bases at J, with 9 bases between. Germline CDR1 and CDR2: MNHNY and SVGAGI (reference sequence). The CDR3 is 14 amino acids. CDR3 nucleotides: TGTGCCAGCAGTTATCCCGGTCTCACCGGGGAGCTGTTTTTT. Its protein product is CASSYPGLTGELFF.

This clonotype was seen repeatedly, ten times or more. CDR3 in DNA: TGTGCCAGCAGTGAGCGGGGGGGAATCACAGATACGCAGTATTTT. It is translated as CASSERGGITDTQYF. The chain has TRBV6-5 and TRBJ2-3; TRBD2 agrees at 10 bases. The V segment lost 5 bases and the J segment 2 bases; nucleotides outside the gene matches: 4. Germline V lookup: CDR1 MNHEY, CDR2 SVGAGI. The CDR3 has 15 amino acids.

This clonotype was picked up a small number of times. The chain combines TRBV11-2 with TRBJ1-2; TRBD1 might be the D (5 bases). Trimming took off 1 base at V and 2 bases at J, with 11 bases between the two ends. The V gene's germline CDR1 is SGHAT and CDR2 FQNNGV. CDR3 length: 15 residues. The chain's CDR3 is CASSLVRRVNYGYTF. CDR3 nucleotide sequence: TGTGCCAGCAGCTTAGTTCGCAGGGTGAACTATGGCTACACCTTC.

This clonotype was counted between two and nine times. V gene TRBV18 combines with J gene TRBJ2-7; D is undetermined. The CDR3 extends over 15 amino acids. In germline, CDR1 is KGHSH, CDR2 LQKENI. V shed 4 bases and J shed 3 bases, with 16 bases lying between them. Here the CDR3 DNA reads TGTGCCAGCTCACGGGCCCAGGTCCTGCTCTACGAGCAGTACTTC. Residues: CASSRAQVLLYEQYF.

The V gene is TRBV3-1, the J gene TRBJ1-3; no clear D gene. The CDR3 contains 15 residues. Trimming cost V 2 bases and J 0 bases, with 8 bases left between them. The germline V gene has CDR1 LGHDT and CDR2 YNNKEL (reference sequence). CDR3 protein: CASSQKAFSGNTIYF. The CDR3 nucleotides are TGTGCCAGCAGCCAAAAAGCTTTCTCTGGAAACACCATATATTTT.

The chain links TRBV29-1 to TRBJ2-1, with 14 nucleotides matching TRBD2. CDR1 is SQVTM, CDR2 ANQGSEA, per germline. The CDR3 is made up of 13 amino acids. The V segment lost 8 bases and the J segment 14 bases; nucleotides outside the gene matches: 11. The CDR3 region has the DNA TGCAGCCTTAGACTAGCGGGAGGGACGGGTGAGTTCTTC. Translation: CSLRLAGGTGEFF.

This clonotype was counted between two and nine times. CDR3 DNA: TGTGCCAGCAGCTCACAGGGGGGGTCCTACAATGAGCAGTTCTTC. It specifies CASSSQGGSYNEQFF. The V gene is TRBV9, the J gene TRBJ2-1, with D tentatively TRBD1 (8 bases). CDR1 SGDLS and CDR2 YYNGEE come from the germline V gene. Trimming took 4 bases from V and 1 from J, leaving 12 bases between them. The CDR3 spans 15 residues.